This passage covers 30 T cell receptor beta chains from one sample sequenced in a study of blood T cell repertoires in COVID-19. Method: immunoSEQ multiplex PCR; TCRdb's copy keeps in-frame clones and lacks some. The sample has about 170,000 clones, around 83% seen once. Sequences were obtained from PBMCs or T cells enriched from blood (not recorded which). These receptors came from a woman aged 50 to 65 in a cohort exposed to, infected with or recovered from COVID-19 (not recorded which).

The rearrangement links TRBV28 to TRBJ1-1, with 9 bases identical to TRBD1. V was clipped by 2 bases and J by 4 bases; unmatched bases: 5. Per germline, CDR1 MDHEN and CDR2 SYDVKM. The CDR3 runs to 15 residues. CDR3 residues: CASSLNRGRATEAFF. In nucleotides, the CDR3 is TGTGCCAGCAGTTTAAACAGGGGGCGCGCCACTGAAGCTTTCTTT.

The chain uses TRBV18 and TRBJ1-4; 7 nucleotides match TRBD1. Germline lookup yields CDR1 KGHSH and CDR2 LQKENI. The J segment lost 2 bases and the V segment lost 0 bases, leaving 6 bases of the junction unmatched. The CDR3 loop spans 17 amino acids. In nucleotides, the CDR3 is TGTGCCAGCTCACCACCCGCTAACAGGGGCACTAATGAAAAACTGTTTTTT. Protein product: CASSPPANRGTNEKLFF.

The J gene is TRBJ2-1, the V gene TRBV19; maybe TRBD2 (5 bases). Germline-derived CDR1 and CDR2 are LNHDA and SQIVND (reference sequence). This CDR3 comprises 15 residues. V was cut by 3 bases and J by 5 bases, with 14 bases left in between. The chain's CDR3 is CASSILGVDHNEQFF. CDR3 DNA sequence: TGTGCCAGTAGTATTCTGGGAGTCGATCACAATGAGCAGTTCTTC.

The chain has TRBV14 and TRBJ2-7; maybe TRBD2 (5 bases). Trimming removed 6 bases from V and 5 bases from J, with 11 bases in between. There are 12 residues in the CDR3. Germline CDR1 reads SGHDN; CDR2 reads FVKESK. The CDR3 sequence: CASSQRGHEQYF. Here the CDR3 DNA reads TGTGCCAGCAGTCAGAGAGGGCACGAGCAGTACTTC.

This chain connects TRBV3-1 (or the pseudogene TRBV3-2) to TRBJ1-3; the D is unclear. With 1 base removed from V and 4 bases from J, the gap between germline ends came to 5 bases. The CDR3 has 13 amino acids. CDR1 is LGHDT, CDR2 YNNKEL, per germline (reference sequence). As DNA, the CDR3 is TGTGCCAGCAGCCAAGCGGGGGGAAACACCATATATTTT. It codes for CASSQAGGNTIYF.

This clone was recorded once. This chain uses TRBV7-3 with TRBJ2-7, with TRBD1 matching 9 bases. The V gene end was trimmed by 4 bases and the J gene end by 3 bases; junction bases not matched to a gene: 10. Germline assignment: CDR1 SGHTA and CDR2 FQGTGA. CDR3 size: 16 residues. CDR3 sequence reads: CASSSTAGTGFYEQYF. The CDR3 nucleotides are TGTGCCAGCAGCTCGACTGCCGGGACAGGGTTCTACGAGCAGTACTTC.

This chain joins TRBV27 and TRBJ2-1, with D tentatively TRBD2 (6 bases). CDR3 length equals 16 residues. CDR1 and CDR2 from the germline V gene are MNHEY and SMNVEV (reference sequence). Trimming left V 2 bases short and J 6 bases short, with 17 bases between. CDR3 sequence reads: CASSLPPGGNGNEQFF. The CDR3 DNA sequence: TGTGCCAGCAGTTTACCCCCAGGAGGGAACGGCAATGAGCAGTTCTTC.

This chain joins TRBV11-2 and TRBJ2-2; D perhaps matches TRBD1 (5 bases). V was trimmed by 1 base and J by 7 bases, leaving 13 bases between them. Looked up from germline, CDR1 is SGHAT and CDR2 is FQNNGV. This CDR3 has 15 amino acids. The CDR3 spells CASSLALGVSGELFF. As DNA, the CDR3 is TGTGCCAGCAGCTTAGCCCTAGGGGTTAGCGGGGAGCTGTTTTTT.

In its sample, this clone was seen many times. This rearrangement joins TRBV28 to TRBJ2-7; TRBD1 aligns across 10 bases. After removal of 6 bases from V and 2 bases from J, the junction contained 13 bases not matched to a gene. Germline CDR1 reads MDHEN; CDR2 reads SYDVKM. CDR3 length equals 17 residues. The CDR3 nucleotides are TGTGCCAGCAGCATTGACAGGGGGCCTCCACTCACCTACGAGCAGTACTTC. The encoded protein is CASSIDRGPPLTYEQYF.

The genes are TRBV6-5 and TRBJ2-3, with D unclear. The CDR3 is 11 amino acids. V was cut by 7 bases and J by 3 bases, with 5 bases left in between. Germline assignment: CDR1 MNHEY and CDR2 SVGAGI. This chain's CDR3 is CASMTTDTQYF. CDR3 DNA sequence: TGTGCCAGCATGACTACAGATACGCAGTATTTT.

The chain joins TRBV29-1 to TRBJ1-3, with 7 nucleotides matching TRBD1. The CDR3 is 13 residues long. V lost 7 bases to trimming and J lost 2 bases; unmatched junction nucleotides: 5. Germline assignment: CDR1 SQVTM and CDR2 ANQGSEA. The CDR3 nucleotides read TGCAGCGCCCCCGACAGGGCTGGAAACACCATATATTTT. Its protein is CSAPDRAGNTIYF.

The rearrangement links TRBV3-1 (or the pseudogene TRBV3-2) to TRBJ2-2; 8 nucleotides match TRBD1. J lost 6 bases, V lost 1 base, and 16 bases had no gene match. The CDR3 has 19 amino acids. Germline V lookup: CDR1 LGHDT, CDR2 YNNKEL (reference sequence). The CDR3 sequence: CASSQAGALSDRGAGELFF. The CDR3 DNA reads TGTGCCAGCAGCCAAGCTGGAGCTCTTTCAGACAGGGGTGCCGGGGAGCTGTTTTTT.

The sample holds one count of this clone. This rearrangement joins TRBV12-5 to TRBJ2-5; possible D gene TRBD1, 6 bases. The CDR3 has 12 residues. The germline V and J ends were trimmed by 7 bases and 5 bases, with 11 bases remaining between them. Germline assignment: CDR1 LGHNT and CDR2 FRNRAP. CDR3 in amino acids: CASVGAEETQYF. CDR3 in DNA: TGTGCTAGTGTGGGGGCGGAGGAGACCCAGTACTTC.

This chain uses TRBV18 with TRBJ1-4; 7 bases fit TRBD1. CDR3 size: 15 residues. Germline loops: CDR1 KGHSH, CDR2 LQKENI. The V segment lost 3 bases and the J segment 5 bases; nucleotides outside the gene matches: 6. The CDR3 nucleotides read TGTGCCAGCTCACCTCCGGGGACAGTAAATGAAAAACTGTTTTTT. It specifies CASSPPGTVNEKLFF.

The CDR3 spells CASTRAGPSYNEQFF. DNA for the CDR3: TGTGCCAGCACCCGAGCGGGCCCCTCCTACAATGAGCAGTTCTTC. The chain recombines TRBV2 with TRBJ2-1; tentatively, D is TRBD2 (6 bases). Germline CDR1 SNHLY, CDR2 FYNNEI. The CDR3 totals 15 residues. The V end lost 7 bases, the J end lost 0 bases, and 13 bases lay between the germline ends.

The V call is TRBV27, the J call TRBJ1-3; the D gene is possibly TRBD1 (5 bases). In germline, CDR1 is MNHEY, CDR2 SMNVEV (reference sequence). Trimming pared 6 bases from V and 2 bases from J, leaving 23 bases between. The length of the CDR3 is 18 residues. The DNA of the CDR3 is TGTGCCAGCAGCCCGGGGGGGATCCCTTTTTCGGCTGGAAACACCATATATTTT. It codes for CASSPGGIPFSAGNTIYF.

This clone was found once. The chain links TRBV30 to TRBJ2-3; weak D call: TRBD2 (5 bases). Germline-derived CDR1 and CDR2 are GTSNPN and SVGIG (reference sequence). The CDR3 spans 13 residues. V dropped 0 bases and J dropped 6 bases, with 10 bases sitting between them. CDR3 nucleotides: TGTGCCTGGAGTGTACTAGGTCCTGATACGCAGTATTTT. Translation gives CAWSVLGPDTQYF.

The gene calls are TRBV5-1 and TRBJ2-3, with D possibly being TRBD2 (6 bases). Germline V lookup: CDR1 SGHRS, CDR2 YFSETQ. The CDR3 covers 18 residues. Trimming shortened V by 3 bases and J by 1 base, and 21 bases separated the two germline ends. The CDR3 loop reads CASSSTLGATGGTDTQYF. The CDR3 coding sequence is TGCGCCAGCAGCTCTACCCTCGGGGCCACGGGAGGCACAGATACGCAGTATTTT.

J is TRBJ2-2 and V is TRBV7-8; TRBD2 agrees at 9 bases. The V gene end was trimmed by 4 bases and the J gene end by 7 bases; junction bases not matched to a gene: 7. Germline V gene data show CDR1 as SGHVS and CDR2 as FQNEAQ. The CDR3 has 15 amino acids. The CDR3 sequence is CASSYMGTSNGELFF. Written as DNA, the CDR3 is TGTGCCAGCAGCTATATGGGGACTAGCAACGGGGAGCTGTTTTTT.

This chain uses TRBV11-2 with TRBJ2-3, with a possible D match to TRBD2 (5 bases). V lost 5 bases and J 0 bases, leaving 18 bases between the germline ends. The CDR3 consists of 17 residues. CDR1 is SGHAT and CDR2 is FQNNGV in the germline V gene. CDR3 sequence reads: CASSADSFSPSTDTQYF. The CDR3, as DNA: TGTGCCAGCAGCGCGGACTCATTCTCCCCTAGCACAGATACGCAGTATTTT.

CDR3 bases: TGTGCCAGTAGTAGGGCCCGGACTACTACCTACAATGAGCAGTTCTTC. Translated, it gives CASSRARTTTYNEQFF. The chain joins TRBV19 to TRBJ2-1, with D possibly being TRBD2 (6 bases). CDR1 is LNHDA and CDR2 is SQIVND in the germline V gene (reference sequence). V shed 4 bases and J shed 2 bases, with 15 bases lying between them. The CDR3 runs 16 residues.

The chain joins TRBV7-2 to TRBJ2-6; D possibly corresponds to TRBD2 (5 bases). V shed 0 bases and J shed 3 bases, with 9 bases lying between them. CDR3 length: 16 amino acids. Germline CDR1 and CDR2: SGHTA and FQGNSA. This CDR3 reads CASSLARTGGANVLTF. The CDR3 bases are TGTGCCAGCAGCTTAGCGCGGACTGGTGGGGCCAACGTCCTGACTTTC.

A remark on this clone: This sample also contains other DNA sequences that code for the same CDR3. J is TRBJ2-7 and V is TRBV27; 10 bases agree with TRBD1. Per the germline V gene, CDR1 is MNHEY and CDR2 is SMNVEV (reference sequence). This CDR3 comprises 15 residues. After removal of 5 bases from V and 3 bases from J, the junction contained 7 bases not matched to a gene. Written as DNA, the CDR3 is TGTGCCAGCAGTCTCCGGGACAGGGGTGTCTACGAGCAGTACTTC. The encoded protein is CASSLRDRGVYEQYF.

This clone came up a few times. This chain links TRBV4-1 with TRBJ2-6, with a tentative D call TRBD1 (5 bases). The V end was cut by 3 bases, the J end by 0 bases, with 12 bases between. Looked up from germline, CDR1 is MGHRA and CDR2 is YSYEKL. The CDR3 extends over 17 amino acids. In DNA, the CDR3 is TGCGCCAGCAGCCACTACCCGACAGACTCTGGGGCCAACGTCCTGACTTTC. Translated: CASSHYPTDSGANVLTF.

The chain uses TRBV6-1 and TRBJ1-2, with 11 bases identical to TRBD1. With 2 bases clipped from V and 0 bases from J, the junction kept 2 bases outside the gene matches. This CDR3 comprises 16 residues. Germline-derived CDR1 and CDR2 are MNHNS and SASEGT. In DNA form, the CDR3 reads TGTGCCAGCAGTGAACCGGGACAGGGGGCTAACTATGGCTACACCTTC. The encoded protein is CASSEPGQGANYGYTF.

This clone was seen repeatedly, ten times or more. The chain combines TRBV11-2 with TRBJ1-3; D gene ambiguous. The CDR3 has 12 residues. Trimming took off 3 bases at V and 2 bases at J, with 2 bases between the two ends. Germline V CDR1 and CDR2: SGHAT, FQNNGV. The CDR3 protein is CASSFTGNTIYF. The CDR3 DNA is TGTGCCAGCAGCTTTACTGGAAACACCATATATTTT.

CDR3 loop: CASSLAVTGDHTGELFF. As DNA, the CDR3 is TGTGCCAGCAGCTTGGCGGTAACGGGGGACCACACCGGGGAGCTGTTTTTT. The chain combines TRBV5-4 with TRBJ2-2, with D perhaps matching TRBD2 (6 bases). The germline V and J ends were trimmed by 0 bases and 3 bases, with 15 bases remaining between them. Germline CDR1 reads SGHNT; CDR2 reads YYREEE (reference sequence). CDR3 length: 17 amino acids.

The chain is built from TRBV4-1 and TRBJ1-2; 7 nucleotides line up with TRBD1. V lost 1 base, J lost 4 bases, and 6 bases stayed unmatched. In germline, CDR1 is MGHRA, CDR2 YSYEKL. The CDR3 has 15 residues. CDR3 sequence (DNA): TGCGCCAGCAGCCAAGGGGGACAGCTTGCCTATGGCTACACCTTC. Protein sequence: CASSQGGQLAYGYTF.

V and J are TRBV4-3 and TRBJ2-7; 9 nucleotides match TRBD2. This CDR3 comprises 14 residues. Germline-derived CDR1 and CDR2 are LGHNA and YSLEER. V trimming: 4 bases; J trimming: 2 bases; junction bases outside the gene matches: 3. This chain's CDR3 is CASSPKRGAYEQYF. As DNA, the CDR3 is TGCGCCAGCAGCCCTAAGCGGGGGGCCTACGAGCAGTACTTC.

V usage is TRBV7-2 and J usage is TRBJ1-1, with 9 nucleotides matching TRBD1. The V and J ends lost 1 base and 4 bases, in that order; junction bases with no gene match: 4. The CDR3 loop spans 15 amino acids. Looked up from germline, CDR1 is SGHTA and CDR2 is FQGNSA. The CDR3 loop is CASSLVGTGTTEAFF. Written as DNA, the CDR3 is TGTGCCAGCAGCTTAGTAGGGACAGGGACCACTGAAGCTTTCTTT.